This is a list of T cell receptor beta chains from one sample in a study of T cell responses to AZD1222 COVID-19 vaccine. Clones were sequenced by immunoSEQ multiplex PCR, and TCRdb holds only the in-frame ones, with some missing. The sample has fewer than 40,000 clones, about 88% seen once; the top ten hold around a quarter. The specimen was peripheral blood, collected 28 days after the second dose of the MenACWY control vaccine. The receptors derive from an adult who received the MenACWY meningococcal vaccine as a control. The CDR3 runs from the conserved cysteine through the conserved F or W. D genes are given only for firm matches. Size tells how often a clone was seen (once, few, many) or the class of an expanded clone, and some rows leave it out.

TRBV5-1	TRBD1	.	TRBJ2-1	CASSLAGQGNNEQFF	TGCGCCAGCAGCTTGGCGGGACAGGGTAACAATGAGCAGTTCTTC
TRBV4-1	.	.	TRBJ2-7	CASSQGPAPLYF	TGCGCCAGCAGCCAAGGACCAGCGCCGTTGTACTTC
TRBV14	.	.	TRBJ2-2	CASSPEVGNWELFF	TGTGCCAGCAGCCCCGAAGTGGGGAACTGGGAGCTGTTTTTT
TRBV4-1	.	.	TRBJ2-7	CASSQARVGVVYEQYF	TGCGCCAGCAGCCAAGCAAGGGTAGGGGTAGTATACGAGCAGTACTTC
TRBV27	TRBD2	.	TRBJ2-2	CASSFLAGNTGELFF	TGTGCCAGCAGTTTCTTAGCGGGAAACACCGGGGAGCTGTTTTTT
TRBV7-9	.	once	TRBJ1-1	CASSLGHRPDTEAFF	TGTGCCAGCAGCTTAGGCCACCGGCCAGACACTGAAGCTTTCTTT
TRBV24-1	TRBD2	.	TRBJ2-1	CATSGLAGAYNEQFF	TGTGCCACCAGTGGCCTAGCGGGAGCCTACAATGAGCAGTTCTTC
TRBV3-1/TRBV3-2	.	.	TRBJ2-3	CASSTLPSDTQYF	TGTGCCAGCAGCACCCTTCCATCCGATACGCAGTATTTT
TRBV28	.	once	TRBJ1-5	CASKRGRQPQHF	TGTGCCAGCAAACGGGGGAGGCAGCCCCAGCATTTT
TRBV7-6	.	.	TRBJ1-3	CASSSPRGAGNTIYF	TGTGCCAGCAGCTCGCCTCGGGGTGCTGGAAACACCATATATTTT
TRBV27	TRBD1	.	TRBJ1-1	CASSPGQGNTEAFF	TGTGCCAGCAGCCCGGGACAGGGGAACACTGAAGCTTTCTTT
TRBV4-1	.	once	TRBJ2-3	CASSQVESVGETDTQYF	TGCGCCAGCAGCCAAGTAGAGAGCGTAGGGGAGACAGATACGCAGTATTTT
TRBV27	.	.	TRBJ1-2	CASQTREGYGYTF	TGTGCCAGCCAGACCAGGGAGGGCTATGGCTACACCTTC
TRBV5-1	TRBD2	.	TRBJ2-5	CASSRRIGGEKTQYF	TGCGCCAGCAGCCGCCGGATCGGGGGGGAAAAGACCCAGTACTTC
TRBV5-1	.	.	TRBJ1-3	CASSLGGTGNTIYF	TGCGCCAGCAGCTTGGGTGGGACTGGAAACACCATATATTTT
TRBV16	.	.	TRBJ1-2	CASSISRYGYTF	TGTGCCAGCAGCATATCCCGCTATGGCTACACCTTC
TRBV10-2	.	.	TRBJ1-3	CASSESKGLARSGNTIYF	TGCGCCAGCAGTGAGTCGAAAGGCCTGGCTCGCTCTGGAAACACCATATATTTT
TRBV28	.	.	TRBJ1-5	CASSRESRGQPQHF	TGTGCCAGCAGTAGGGAGAGCCGGGGTCAGCCCCAGCATTTT
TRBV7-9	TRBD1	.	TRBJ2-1	CASSNRDRGPDEQFF	TGTGCCAGCAGTAACCGGGACAGGGGGCCCGATGAGCAGTTCTTC
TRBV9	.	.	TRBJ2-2	CASSHRRGYGGELFF	TGTGCCAGCAGCCACCGACGTGGGTACGGCGGGGAGCTGTTTTTT
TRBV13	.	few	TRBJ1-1	CASSLGRVNEAFF	TGTGCCAGCAGCTTAGGACGGGTAAATGAAGCTTTCTTT
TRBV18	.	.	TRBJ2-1	CASSPPQGTYNEQFF	TGTGCCAGCTCACCCCCCCAGGGTACTTACAATGAGCAGTTCTTC
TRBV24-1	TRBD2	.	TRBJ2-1	CATSDLGGVSYNEQFF	TGTGCCACCAGTGATTTGGGGGGGGTGTCCTACAATGAGCAGTTCTTC
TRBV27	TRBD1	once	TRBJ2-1	CASSLFLRGSEQFF	TGTGCCAGCAGTTTATTCCTCAGGGGGTCTGAGCAGTTCTTC